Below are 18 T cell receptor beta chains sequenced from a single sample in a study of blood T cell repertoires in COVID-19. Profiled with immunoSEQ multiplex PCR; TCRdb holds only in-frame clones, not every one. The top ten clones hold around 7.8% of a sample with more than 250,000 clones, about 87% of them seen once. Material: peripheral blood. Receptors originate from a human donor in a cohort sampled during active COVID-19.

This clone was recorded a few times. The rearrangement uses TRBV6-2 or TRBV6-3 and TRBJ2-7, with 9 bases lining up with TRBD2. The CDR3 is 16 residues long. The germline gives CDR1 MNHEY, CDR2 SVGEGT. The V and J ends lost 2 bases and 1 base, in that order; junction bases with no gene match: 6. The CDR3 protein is CASSYRSGGLSYEQYF. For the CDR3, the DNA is TGTGCCAGCAGTTACCGTAGCGGGGGCCTGTCCTACGAGCAGTACTTC.

The CDR3 is CASSFSSGTYEQYF. The CDR3 DNA follows: TGTGCCAGCAGCTTCTCTAGCGGGACCTACGAGCAGTACTTC. V and J are TRBV7-9 and TRBJ2-7; the match to TRBD2 covers 9 bases. The V segment lost 3 bases and the J segment 2 bases; nucleotides outside the gene matches: 2. Germline V gene data show CDR1 as SEHNR and CDR2 as FQNEAQ (reference sequence). The CDR3 is 14 amino acids.

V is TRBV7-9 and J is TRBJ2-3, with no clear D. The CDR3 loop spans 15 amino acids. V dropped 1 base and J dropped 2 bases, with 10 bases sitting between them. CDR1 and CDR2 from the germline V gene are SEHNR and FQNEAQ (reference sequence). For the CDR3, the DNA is TGTGCCAGCAGCTTAGTTATCTCGGTCACAGATACGCAGTATTTT. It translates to CASSLVISVTDTQYF.

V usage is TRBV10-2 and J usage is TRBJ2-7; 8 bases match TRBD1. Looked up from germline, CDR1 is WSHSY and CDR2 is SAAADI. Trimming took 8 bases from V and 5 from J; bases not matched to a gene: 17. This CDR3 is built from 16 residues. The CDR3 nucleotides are TGCGCCAGCGGGTATATTTTAGCGGACAGGGACCACGAGCAGTACTTC. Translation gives CASGYILADRDHEQYF.

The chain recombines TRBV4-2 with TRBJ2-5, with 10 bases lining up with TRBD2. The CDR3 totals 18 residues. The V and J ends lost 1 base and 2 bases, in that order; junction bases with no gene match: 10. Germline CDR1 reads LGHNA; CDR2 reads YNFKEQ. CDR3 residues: CASSQGNSGGLLQETQYF. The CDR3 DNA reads TGTGCCAGCAGCCAAGGGAATAGCGGGGGGTTGCTTCAAGAGACCCAGTACTTC.

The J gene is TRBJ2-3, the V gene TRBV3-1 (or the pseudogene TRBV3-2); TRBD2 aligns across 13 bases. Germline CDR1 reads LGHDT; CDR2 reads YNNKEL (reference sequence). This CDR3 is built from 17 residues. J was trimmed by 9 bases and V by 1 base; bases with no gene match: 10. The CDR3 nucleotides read TGTGCCAGCAGCCAAGCACCCCAGGGACTAGCGGGATCCACGCAGTATTTT. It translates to CASSQAPQGLAGSTQYF.

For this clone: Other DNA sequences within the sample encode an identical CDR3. CDR3 in amino acids: CSVHGPSDRAYNEQFF. CDR3 sequence (DNA): TGCAGCGTCCACGGACCTTCGGACAGGGCCTACAATGAGCAGTTCTTC. The rearrangement links TRBV29-1 to TRBJ2-1, with 8 bases fitting TRBD1. V trimming: 6 bases; J trimming: 2 bases; junction bases outside the gene matches: 12. CDR1 and CDR2 (germline): SQVTM, ANQGSEA. The CDR3 covers 16 residues.

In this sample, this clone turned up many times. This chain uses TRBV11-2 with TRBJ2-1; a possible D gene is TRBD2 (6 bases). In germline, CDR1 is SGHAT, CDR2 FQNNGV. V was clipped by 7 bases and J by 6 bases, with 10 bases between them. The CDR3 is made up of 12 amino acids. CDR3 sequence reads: CASTLTSNEQFF. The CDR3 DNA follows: TGTGCCAGCACCTTGACTAGCAATGAGCAGTTCTTC.

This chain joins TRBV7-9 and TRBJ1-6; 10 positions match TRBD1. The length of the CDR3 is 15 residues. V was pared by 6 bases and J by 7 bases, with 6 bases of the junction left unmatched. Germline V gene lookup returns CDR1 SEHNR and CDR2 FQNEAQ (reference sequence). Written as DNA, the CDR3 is TGTGCCAGCAGTTCTGGACAGGGGGTGAATTCACCCCTCCACTTT. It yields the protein CASSSGQGVNSPLHF.

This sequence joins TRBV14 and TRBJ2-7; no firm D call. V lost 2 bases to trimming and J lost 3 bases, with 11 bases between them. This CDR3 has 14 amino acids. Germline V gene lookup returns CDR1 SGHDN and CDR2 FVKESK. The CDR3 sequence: CASSQLSLVYEQYF. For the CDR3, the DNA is TGTGCCAGCAGCCAACTTAGCTTAGTCTACGAGCAGTACTTC.

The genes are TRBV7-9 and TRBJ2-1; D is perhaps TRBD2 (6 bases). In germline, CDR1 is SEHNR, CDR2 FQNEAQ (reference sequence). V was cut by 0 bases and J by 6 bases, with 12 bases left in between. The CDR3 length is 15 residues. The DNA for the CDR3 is TGTGCCAGCAGCTTAGCCGGGGGTAGGTTCAATGAGCAGTTCTTC. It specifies CASSLAGGRFNEQFF.

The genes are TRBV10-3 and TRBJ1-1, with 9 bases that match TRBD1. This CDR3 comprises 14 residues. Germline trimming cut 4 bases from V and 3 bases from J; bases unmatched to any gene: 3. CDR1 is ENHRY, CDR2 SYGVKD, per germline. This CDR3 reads CAISGTGADTEAFF. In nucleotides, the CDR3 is TGTGCCATCAGTGGGACAGGGGCGGACACTGAAGCTTTCTTT.

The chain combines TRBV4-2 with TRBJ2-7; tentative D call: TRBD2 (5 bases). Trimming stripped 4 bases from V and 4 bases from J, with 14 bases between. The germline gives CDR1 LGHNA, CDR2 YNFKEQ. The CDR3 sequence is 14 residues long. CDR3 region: CASSLNIGVYEQYF. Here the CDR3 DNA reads TGTGCCAGCAGCCTTAACATCGGGGTTTACGAGCAGTACTTC.

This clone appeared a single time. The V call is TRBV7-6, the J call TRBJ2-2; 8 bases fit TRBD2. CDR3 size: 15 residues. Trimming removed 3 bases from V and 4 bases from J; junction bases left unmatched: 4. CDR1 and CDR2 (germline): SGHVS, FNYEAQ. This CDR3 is CASSFYSGTTGELFF. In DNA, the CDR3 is TGTGCCAGCAGCTTTTATAGCGGGACCACCGGGGAGCTGTTTTTT. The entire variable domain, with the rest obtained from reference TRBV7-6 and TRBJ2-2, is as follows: GAGVSQSPRYKVTKRGQDVALRCDPISGHVSLYWYRQALGQGPEFLTYFNYEAQQDKSGLPNDRFSAERPEGSISTLTIQRTEQRDSAMYRCASSFYSGTTGELFFGEGSRLTVL.

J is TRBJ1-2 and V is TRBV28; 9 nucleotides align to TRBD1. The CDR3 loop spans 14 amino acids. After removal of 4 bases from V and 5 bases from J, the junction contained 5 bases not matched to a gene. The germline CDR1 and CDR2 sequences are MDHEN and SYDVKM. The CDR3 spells CASSSGTGPYGYTF. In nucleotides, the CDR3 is TGTGCCAGCAGTTCCGGGACAGGGCCATATGGCTACACCTTC.

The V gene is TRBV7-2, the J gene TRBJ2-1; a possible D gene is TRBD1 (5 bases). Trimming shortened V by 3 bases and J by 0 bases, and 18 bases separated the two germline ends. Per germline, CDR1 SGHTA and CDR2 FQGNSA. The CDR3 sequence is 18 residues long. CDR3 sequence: CASSFNSGRWSSYNEQFF. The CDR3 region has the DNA TGTGCCAGCAGCTTTAATTCAGGGCGCTGGAGCTCCTACAATGAGCAGTTCTTC.

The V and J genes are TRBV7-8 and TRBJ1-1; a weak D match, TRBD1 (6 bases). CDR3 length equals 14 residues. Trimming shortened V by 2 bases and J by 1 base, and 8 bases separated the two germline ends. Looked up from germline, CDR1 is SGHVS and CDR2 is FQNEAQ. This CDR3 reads CASSLRDTNTEAFF. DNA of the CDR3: TGTGCCAGCAGCTTAAGGGACACGAACACTGAAGCTTTCTTT.

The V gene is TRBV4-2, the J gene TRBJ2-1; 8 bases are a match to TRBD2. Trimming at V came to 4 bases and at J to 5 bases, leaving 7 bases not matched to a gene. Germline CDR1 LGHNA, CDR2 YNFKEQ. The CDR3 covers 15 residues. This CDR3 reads CASSRETSVNNEQFF. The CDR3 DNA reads TGTGCCAGCAGCCGGGAGACTAGCGTGAACAATGAGCAGTTCTTC.